These 10 T cell receptor beta chains were sequenced from one sample in a study of T cell changes during pregnancy in multiple sclerosis. Here immunoSEQ multiplex PCR was the method, and the copy in TCRdb shows in-frame clones only, minus some. The sample has 45,000 to 70,000 clones; 92% are singletons. Sample: CD4+ T cells from peripheral blood mononuclear cells, taken in the second trimester of pregnancy. The source is a female donor with multiple sclerosis, enrolled in a pregnancy study.

The chain links TRBV7-3 to TRBJ2-3; D perhaps matches TRBD2 (5 bases). The CDR3 is made up of 13 amino acids. Trimming cost V 3 bases and J 6 bases, with 10 bases left between them. In germline, CDR1 is SGHTA, CDR2 FQGTGA. In DNA form, the CDR3 reads TGTGCCAGCAGCTTGGCGGGCGACGATACGCAGTATTTT. Translation gives CASSLAGDDTQYF.

The rearrangement links TRBV19 to TRBJ2-3, with 7 bases that match TRBD1. Germline V CDR1 and CDR2: LNHDA, SQIVND (reference sequence). This CDR3 comprises 16 residues. Unmatched junction bases numbered 7, after V lost 3 bases and J lost 1 base. CDR3 in DNA: TGTGCCAGTAGTATCCGGACAGGCACGGGCACAGATACGCAGTATTTT. Protein sequence: CASSIRTGTGTDTQYF.

This chain uses TRBV19 with TRBJ1-2; D gene unclear. With 1 base removed from V and 0 bases from J, the gap between germline ends came to 9 bases. Germline CDR1 LNHDA, CDR2 SQIVND (reference sequence). The length of the CDR3 is 15 residues. The CDR3 sequence is CASSIGSYSNYGYTF. The CDR3 DNA is TGTGCCAGTAGTATAGGGTCCTACTCTAACTATGGCTACACCTTC. The full variable domain, rest sourced from reference TRBV19 and TRBJ1-2, is DGGITQSPKYLFRKEGQNVTLSCEQNLNHDAMYWYRQDPGQGLRLIYYSQIVNDFQKGDIAEGYSVSREKKESFPLTVTSAQKNPTAFYLCASSIGSYSNYGYTFGSGTRLTVV.

The V gene is TRBV19, the J gene TRBJ2-2, with 8 bases matching TRBD2. The germline V gene has CDR1 LNHDA and CDR2 SQIVND (reference sequence). CDR3 length equals 14 residues. The trim removed 2 bases at V and 9 bases at J, leaving 5 bases unmatched. CDR3 protein: CASSISSGSRELFF. CDR3 bases: TGTGCCAGTAGTATAAGCAGCGGGAGCCGGGAGCTGTTTTTT.

The rearrangement links TRBV6-1 to TRBJ2-7; 8 nucleotides match TRBD1. Germline CDR1 MNHNS, CDR2 SASEGT. V was pared by 7 bases and J by 2 bases, with 10 bases of the junction left unmatched. The CDR3 totals 15 residues. CDR3 coding DNA: TGTGCCAGCATCCTCACCGGGACAGGAGCCTACGAGCAGTACTTC. Protein: CASILTGTGAYEQYF.

The CDR3 sequence: CASKKTGNQPQHF. For the CDR3, the DNA is TGTGCCAGCAAAAAAACGGGGAATCAGCCCCAGCATTTT. The rearrangement joins TRBV2 to TRBJ1-5; D unclear. The CDR3 loop spans 13 amino acids. The V gene lost 7 bases and the J gene lost 4 bases, with 11 bases spanning the gap. Germline V lookup: CDR1 SNHLY, CDR2 FYNNEI.

As regards this clone: The same CDR3 also results from other DNA sequences found in this sample. J is TRBJ1-5 and V is TRBV19; 7 bases line up with TRBD1. V trimming: 1 base; J trimming: 7 bases; junction bases outside the gene matches: 4. In germline, CDR1 is LNHDA, CDR2 SQIVND (reference sequence). There are 14 residues in the CDR3. The DNA for the CDR3 is TGTGCCAGTAGTATAGGAGGGGGCGGACAGCCCCAGCATTTT. Its protein product is CASSIGGGGQPQHF.

The chain links TRBV29-1 to TRBJ1-1, with D uncertain. The CDR3 is 13 residues long. The V and J ends lost 3 bases and 4 bases respectively, with 12 bases between them. Germline V gene lookup returns CDR1 SQVTM and CDR2 ANQGSEA. In DNA, the CDR3 is TGCAGCGTTGACAACGGGGAAGGCACTGAAGCTTTCTTT. This sequence encodes CSVDNGEGTEAFF.

This clone has just one count. The rearrangement joins TRBV5-8 to TRBJ2-7, with D maybe TRBD2 (6 bases). V lost 0 bases and J 5 bases, leaving 12 bases between the germline ends. The CDR3 has 14 amino acids. Germline CDR1 SGHTS, CDR2 YDEGEE. This chain's CDR3 is CASSLGLASHEQYF. For the CDR3, the DNA is TGTGCCAGCAGCTTGGGTCTAGCGTCCCACGAGCAGTACTTC. The entire variable domain, with the rest obtained from reference TRBV5-8 and TRBJ2-7, is as follows: EAGVTQSPTHLIKTRGQQATLRCSPISGHTSVYWYQQALGLGLQFLLWYDEGEERNRGNFPPRFSGRQFPNYSSELNVNALELEDSALYLCASSLGLASHEQYFGPGTRLTVT.

This chain links TRBV7-8 with TRBJ2-3; D gene unclear. V was trimmed by 3 bases and J by 1 base, leaving 11 bases between them. The CDR3 is 15 residues long. The germline CDR1 and CDR2 sequences are SGHVS and FQNEAQ. CDR3 region: CASSFRSVGTDTQYF. The CDR3, as DNA: TGTGCCAGCAGCTTTCGCAGTGTGGGCACAGATACGCAGTATTTT.